The subject of this entry is one TCR beta chain. Its cognate antigen is unknown. The table came from immunoSEQ multiplex PCR; TCRdb's copy has only in-frame clones and leaves some out. The sample holds about 55,000 clones, more than 60% seen once. This record belongs to a study of vaccination effects on CD4 cells after COVID-19. Study conclusions and caveats: The authors studied few convalescent patients and collected no early post-infection timepoints.

Antigen-specific CD4+ T cell clonotypes were called by their expansion after viral peptide-pool culture in ViraFEST. Once cultured for around 11 days, the cells underwent separation to obtain CD4+ T cells. Neither prior SARS-CoV-2 infection nor positive nucleocapsid antibodies were present in the vaccine recipients. Culturing of a few million PBMC per well took place with approximately 10 IU/ml IL-2 and approximately 9.9 ug/ml peptides. CDR3 length: 14 residues. Germline trimming cut 7 bases from V and 5 bases from J; bases unmatched to any gene: 2. Germline V gene lookup returns CDR1 ENHRY and CDR2 SYGVKD.

This chain uses TRBV10-3 with TRBJ2-3; 14 bases agree with TRBD2. The sample was CD4+ T cells from PBMCs cultured with SARS-CoV-2 spike peptides, taken before COVID-19 vaccination. This sequence originates from a human donor who received a COVID-19 vaccine. CDR3 coding DNA: TGTGCCATCAAGACTAGCGGGAGGGGAGATACGCAGTATTTT. This translates into CAIKTSGRGDTQYF.